This T cell receptor beta chain was recovered during a study of blood T cells in healthy people across ages (dated by TCRdb to the mid-2010s). For the study in its entirety: Template switching captured roughly one uniquely barcoded TCR beta cDNA molecule per two T cells in model experiments. The study analyzed two additional independent replicas of 1 million unique cDNA reads from the same blood draw for two donors, one aged 18 to 30 and one aged 80 or older. Four age groups were formed from the donors: young (average approximately 15 years), middle-aged (just under 40), aged (62) and long-lived (82). To avoid experimental bias, donors of different ages were randomly spread across the sequencing lanes. Age-related changes in TCR beta repertoire diversity were measured in the study by deep sequencing normalized with unique cDNA molecular identifiers. Points the paper makes about the study in general: Compared with the aged group, the long-lived group had more naive CD4+ T cells, fewer expanded clones and increased TCR diversity, a pattern suggesting age selection. Observed TCR beta diversity correlated strongly with the percentage of naive T cells measured by flow cytometry. Since profiling was done on bulk unsorted PBMCs, naive and antigen-experienced compartments could not be conclusively compared. Total diversity estimates from one million sequenced T cells were considered lower bounds and underestimates. Donor CMV infection status was unknown, potentially confounding age-related changes in expanded clonotypes. Observed TCR beta diversity per million T cells fell roughly linearly with age, and a significant reduction was already apparent by age about 36.

This clonotype was found many times. Its specific antigen is unknown. There are no base qualities to consult, and no much larger clone falls within one base. The method behind the library was 5' RACE. Instrument used: Illumina HiSeq 2500. A second roughly 7 to 11 cycle PCR used a sample-barcoded 5' primer and a J-beta primer mix. Each TCR beta cDNA molecule received a unique molecular identifier from a template-switch 5' adaptor carrying 12 random nucleotides. Each sample yielded at least 3 million CDR3-containing paired-end reads. First-strand cDNA synthesis was performed from all RNA using the Mint cDNA synthesis kit, with priming by a TRBC-specific oligonucleotide. Following uracil-DNA glycosylase treatment, all cDNA underwent a first 18-cycle PCR with the universal primers M1SS and BC2_uni_R. The paper's processing steps were these. Each sample was normalized by randomly selecting 1 million high-quality reads, each carrying a distinct molecular identifier. Reads sharing molecular identifiers were discarded rather than binned into consensus sequences. MiTCR, run with a Q25 quality threshold and the strictest error-elimination algorithm, handled CDR3 identification, clonotype clustering and error correction. A nonparametric unseen species model using Euler transformation provided a lower-bound estimate of total TCR beta diversity. TCRdb ran its own pipeline on the public reads, namely fastp trimming at Q25 and MiXCR clone calling, and kept in-frame beta chains. Rows matching on CDR3 protein sequence are summarized as one entry with the most common DNA and genes. The V and J calls were not made by the authors but by TCRdb's processing. The sample table lists about 620,000 distinct CDR3 sequences, roughly half of them with a count of one. The top ten clonotypes cover less than 15% of the sample.

The donors were 40 or so Caucasian individuals from Russia, aged 6 to 90 years, who were systemically healthy. Each donor gave 8.5 to 10 milliliters of peripheral blood, collected into EDTA-treated Vacutainer tubes. Ficoll-Paque density-gradient centrifugation was used to isolate PBMCs, with at least 6 million per sample. Trizol reagent was used to extract total RNA from PBMCs, with at least 6 micrograms per sample. Naive CD45RAhigh/CD27high T cell percentages were measured by flow cytometry on a PBMC aliquot from every donor. This receptor was identified in a woman at least 80 years old in good health. The sequenced sample consisted of blood.

The CDR3 region has the sequence CASSFRQGRQTQYF. The DNA sequence is as follows: TGTGCCAGCAGCTTCCGACAGGGAAGACAGACCCAGTACTTC. This chain joins TRBV7-2 to TRBJ2-5, and 7 junctional nucleotides match TRBD1. For CDR1 and CDR2, the germline V gene lists SGHTA and FQGNSA. Trimming accounts for 3 bases at V and 6 bases at J, while the number of junction bases matched to no gene is 7. The CDR3, cysteine through phenylalanine, is 14 amino acids long. CDR3 DNA is the only sequence kept; it has 42 bases, read in frame from the first base.